This T cell receptor beta chain was sequenced in a study of T cells after yellow fever vaccination. One entry per CDR3 protein results from TCRdb running MiXCR on the 5' RACE reads. This table has about 74,000 distinct CDR3 sequences, roughly 6.9% appearing once. Per the germline V gene, CDR1 is GTSNPN and CDR2 is SVGIG (reference sequence). The CDR3 loop spans 12 amino acids. The sample holds many counts of this clonotype. The receptor was isolated from a man between 18 and 35 years old who received the YFV17D yellow fever vaccine. The sample in question was CD8+ T cells sorted from PBMCs, obtained about 5 days after the first yellow fever vaccination. The gene calls are TRBV30 and TRBJ1-6; no firm D call. CDR3 bases: TGTGCATGTACAGTCGAGAATTCACCCCTCCACTTT. It encodes CACTVENSPLHF.